This is a list of T cell receptor beta chains from one sample in a study of identical twins. TCRdb reprocessed the 5' RACE reads with MiXCR, giving one entry per CDR3 protein. The data contain just under 550,000 distinct CDR3 sequences, around 15% of them singletons. This same sample was also part of a study on yellow fever vaccine responses in identical twins.

The sequenced material came from CD4+ T cells sorted from blood. All receptors come from a young woman in good health. Both conserved end residues are trimmed from each CDR3. Each record gives: V gene, J gene, CDR3 protein.

v_gene: TRBV7-6; j_gene: TRBJ2-1; CDR3aa: ASSSGGGGYNEQF
v_gene: TRBV24-1; j_gene: TRBJ2-1; CDR3aa: ATSDPSGSDHNEQF
v_gene: TRBV18; j_gene: TRBJ2-2; CDR3aa: ASSPPGLAGTGELF
v_gene: TRBV5-1; j_gene: TRBJ2-1; CDR3aa: ASSPRQGGNEQF
v_gene: TRBV10-3; j_gene: TRBJ1-2; CDR3aa: AISVAGQDYGYT
v_gene: TRBV6-1; j_gene: TRBJ1-5; CDR3aa: ASGLSGNQPQH
v_gene: TRBV12-3/TRBV12-4; j_gene: TRBJ2-3; CDR3aa: ASSFLVTSGKRDTQY
v_gene: TRBV5-6; j_gene: TRBJ2-3; CDR3aa: ASSPGRGGRVGDTQY
v_gene: TRBV12-3/TRBV12-4; j_gene: TRBJ1-4; CDR3aa: ASSLGDDEKLF
v_gene: TRBV12-3/TRBV12-4; j_gene: TRBJ2-2; CDR3aa: ASSLEVGGPTGELF
v_gene: TRBV28; j_gene: TRBJ2-1; CDR3aa: ASNLPTSGSAYNEQF
v_gene: TRBV28; j_gene: TRBJ1-2; CDR3aa: ASSPTGQPLYGYT
v_gene: TRBV5-5; j_gene: TRBJ2-1; CDR3aa: ASSSLPAGGGEQF
v_gene: TRBV7-2; j_gene: TRBJ2-3; CDR3aa: ASSELGLALRTDTQY
v_gene: TRBV2; j_gene: TRBJ1-6; CDR3aa: ASPKGPGSPLH
v_gene: TRBV28; j_gene: TRBJ2-3; CDR3aa: ASNEDRGLFTDTQY
v_gene: TRBV20-1; j_gene: TRBJ2-7; CDR3aa: SARSGTSDEQY
v_gene: TRBV9; j_gene: TRBJ1-1; CDR3aa: ASSADRGEAF
v_gene: TRBV20-1; j_gene: TRBJ2-2; CDR3aa: SALEGSTGELF
v_gene: TRBV6-1; j_gene: TRBJ2-5; CDR3aa: ASIDRVGETQY
v_gene: TRBV15; j_gene: TRBJ2-5; CDR3aa: ATSRDTSLETQY
v_gene: TRBV20-1; j_gene: TRBJ1-6; CDR3aa: SARAGVGNSPLH
v_gene: TRBV5-1; j_gene: TRBJ2-1; CDR3aa: ASSLGQGAGFNEQF
v_gene: TRBV5-1; j_gene: TRBJ2-7; CDR3aa: ASKLPGNYEQY
v_gene: TRBV28; j_gene: TRBJ2-1; CDR3aa: ASSPTPTSGRDEQF
v_gene: TRBV5-1; j_gene: TRBJ2-2; CDR3aa: ASSFGTTPNTGELF
v_gene: TRBV6-5; j_gene: TRBJ2-3; CDR3aa: ASSRGGEDTQY
v_gene: TRBV12-3/TRBV12-4; j_gene: TRBJ2-3; CDR3aa: ASTFGLAGDTQY
v_gene: TRBV11-2; j_gene: TRBJ2-4; CDR3aa: ASSLGKNIQY
v_gene: TRBV9; j_gene: TRBJ2-1; CDR3aa: ASSPEVVAGGINEQF
v_gene: TRBV9; j_gene: TRBJ1-3; CDR3aa: ASSHEPDRGSSGNTIY